The rows below give T cell receptor beta chains drawn from one sample of a study of T cells in Graves' hyperthyroidism and ophthalmopathy. TCRdb fed the multiplex PCR reads into MiXCR, producing one record per CDR3 protein. The sample records about 380,000 distinct CDR3 sequences, around 18% being singletons. The sample consisted of blood. These receptors were obtained from a man aged 18 to 35 with Graves' ophthalmopathy. CDR3s include the opening cysteine and the closing phenylalanine or tryptophan. A D gene is named only where the DNA matches it firmly. A row's size may be missing; if present it is once, few, many or a size class.

V,J,D,size,DNA,CDR3
TRBV7-8,TRBJ2-7,TRBD1,many,TGTGCCAGCAGCTTAGTGGGACAGGCGACGTTGAGGTACTTC,CASSLVGQATLRYF
TRBV9,TRBJ1-5,NA,NA,TGTGCCAGCAGCGTAGTCATAACCAATCAGCCCCAGCATTTT,CASSVVITNQPQHF
TRBV3-1,TRBJ1-3,NA,many,TGTGCCAGCAGCCAACAACGGTCTGGAAACACCATATATTTT,CASSQQRSGNTIYF
TRBV9,TRBJ1-3,NA,few,TGTGCCAGCAGCGTGGGAGACAACAAACCTTCTGGAAACACCATATATTTT,CASSVGDNKPSGNTIYF
TRBV28,TRBJ2-7,NA,few,TGTGCCAGCAGGCGCCCGGACAGCTCTTACGAGCAGTACTTC,CASRRPDSSYEQYF
TRBV5-1,TRBJ2-3,TRBD1,few,TGCGCCAGCAGCGGGGGACAGGGGGCACGCACAGATACGCAGTATTTT,CASSGGQGARTDTQYF
TRBV6-1,TRBJ2-7,TRBD2,NA,TGTGCCAGCAGTGAGGGACTAGACTTCTCCTACGAGCAGTACTTC,CASSEGLDFSYEQYF
TRBV9,TRBJ2-1,TRBD2,few,TGTGCCAGCAGCGTAGACGGGGGGGCCTACAATGAGCAGTTCTTC,CASSVDGGAYNEQFF
TRBV29-1,TRBJ2-5,TRBD1,many,TGCAGCGTCTCGGACAGGGGGCCGATGCAAGAGACCCAGTACTTC,CSVSDRGPMQETQYF
TRBV29-1,TRBJ2-7,TRBD1,many,TGCAGCGCCCTGACAGGGTTCTACGAGCAGTACTTC,CSALTGFYEQYF
TRBV10-3,TRBJ2-1,TRBD2,many,TGTGCCATCGAGGGTGGCACCGGGACTAGCGGTGGGAATGAGCAGTTCTTC,CAIEGGTGTSGGNEQFF
TRBV2,TRBJ1-3,NA,many,TGTGCCAGCAGGAGTGGGGGGGCCAGAAACACCATATATTTT,CASRSGGARNTIYF
TRBV27,TRBJ2-1,TRBD2,many,TGTGCCAGCAGTTTATTATCGGGGGGCTACAATGAGCAGTTCTTC,CASSLLSGGYNEQFF
TRBV24-1,TRBJ1-1,NA,few,TGTGCCACCAGTGATGTAGCGGCTCGAGAGAACACTGAAGCTTTCTTT,CATSDVAARENTEAFF
TRBV7-9,TRBJ1-1,TRBD1,many,TGTGCCAGCGGACAGGGTTTGGCTGAAGCTTTCTTT,CASGQGLAEAFF
TRBV9,TRBJ1-2,NA,few,TGTGCCAGCAGCGTAGATGGGACGGCGATCTATGGCTACACCTTC,CASSVDGTAIYGYTF
TRBV12-3/TRBV12-4,TRBJ1-1,NA,many,TGTGCCAGCAGTTTCGATTGGGACATGAGACGCCCCCCCACTGAAGCTTTCTTT,CASSFDWDMRRPPTEAFF
TRBV3-1,TRBJ2-3,TRBD2,many,TGTGCCAGCAGCCAAGGCGGGGGACGACTCTCAGATACGCAGTATTTT,CASSQGGGRLSDTQYF
TRBV5-1,TRBJ2-2,NA,NA,TGCGCCAGCAGGACTAACTTGAACACCGGGGAGCTGTTTTTT,CASRTNLNTGELFF
TRBV6-1,TRBJ1-5,NA,few,TGTGCCACCCTAATATCAGGGGAATATAGCAATCAGCCCCAGCATTTT,CATLISGEYSNQPQHF
TRBV29-1,TRBJ2-7,TRBD2,once,TGCAGCGTTGAACCACTAGCGGGGAACGAGCAGTACTTC,CSVEPLAGNEQYF
TRBV7-9,TRBJ2-7,NA,many,TGTGCCAGCAGACCTGAAGGAGCCTACGAGCAGTACTTC,CASRPEGAYEQYF
TRBV4-1,TRBJ2-2,TRBD1,few,TGCGCCAGCAGCCAAGATCTTGGCCCTATGACAGGGTACCTAACCGGGGAGCTGTTTTTT,CASSQDLGPMTGYLTGELFF
TRBV12-3/TRBV12-4,TRBJ2-2,TRBD2,NA,TGTGCCAGCACCCTAGCGGGGGGTACCGGGGAGCTGTTTTTT,CASTLAGGTGELFF
TRBV3-1,TRBJ2-5,NA,many,TGTGCCAGCAGCCAAGAAGGGACACCCCGGGAGACCCAGTACTTC,CASSQEGTPRETQYF
TRBV5-4,TRBJ1-2,NA,NA,TGTGCCAGCAGCCCGGGGACTGATACTAACTATGGCTACACCTTC,CASSPGTDTNYGYTF
TRBV29-1,TRBJ1-4,NA,NA,TGCAGCGCTAGAAGGGGCGGTGAAAAACTGTTTTTT,CSARRGGEKLFF
TRBV5-1,TRBJ1-1,NA,NA,TGTGCCAGCAGCCAAGGATCTCCGGGGGACTCGAAAGCTTTCTTT,CASSQGSPGDSKAFF
TRBV28,TRBJ1-1,NA,many,TGTGCCAGCAGTTTCGGGGGTGGCACTGAAGCTTTCTTT,CASSFGGGTEAFF
TRBV6-5,TRBJ1-2,NA,few,TGTGCCAGCAGTTATCAGTCAAGGGGCTATGGCTACACCTTC,CASSYQSRGYGYTF
TRBV4-1,TRBJ2-1,NA,few,TGCGCCAGCAGCCAAGGTTGGACCTCCTACAATGAGCAGTTCTTC,CASSQGWTSYNEQFF
TRBV27,TRBJ1-5,TRBD1,many,TGTGCCAGCAGCCCGGACAGGGGCAATCAGCCCCAGCATTTT,CASSPDRGNQPQHF
TRBV3-1,TRBJ1-1,NA,many,TGTGCCAGCAGCCCCCGGCCTGGACAGCCAAACACTGAAGCTTTCTTT,CASSPRPGQPNTEAFF
TRBV28,TRBJ2-5,NA,many,TGTGCCAGCAGTTCCCCGTTAAGTTCGACAGACCCGTGGGAGACCCAGTACTTC,CASSSPLSSTDPWETQYF
TRBV2,TRBJ2-3,NA,many,TGTGCCAGCAGTGAAGGGCAAGGCGTGGATACGCAGTATTTT,CASSEGQGVDTQYF
TRBV6-1,TRBJ2-2,NA,NA,TGTGCCCTTAGGGGGGGGGCCGGGGAGCTGTTTTTT,CALRGGAGELFF
TRBV2,TRBJ1-1,TRBD1,many,TGTGCCAGCAGAACAAGGACAGGGGCGGACACTGAAGCTTTCTTT,CASRTRTGADTEAFF
TRBV5-4,TRBJ2-2,NA,NA,TGTGCCAGCAGCGGGGACCCGGCGAACACCGGGGAGCTGTTTTTT,CASSGDPANTGELFF
TRBV29-1,TRBJ2-2,NA,NA,TGCAGCGTTGAAGATTCCAGGGACTTCACCGGGGAGCTGTTTTTT,CSVEDSRDFTGELFF
TRBV20-1,TRBJ1-6,NA,NA,TGCAGTGCTCAAGCACTACTTATGACAGGATCCAATTCACCCCTCCACTTT,CSAQALLMTGSNSPLHF